This T cell receptor beta chain was obtained from a study of CD8 T cells in ankylosing spondylitis. Study observations and caveats: Made up of fewer than ten highly homologous variants, a TCR beta motif appeared characteristic of ankylosing spondylitis blood. Within matched ankylosing spondylitis synovial fluid, disease-linked clones were reportedly significantly enriched. Reactive arthritis synovial fluid and blood were previously reported to contain some motif variants.

There are a few counts of this clonotype. Its target is unknown. Quantitative molecular-barcoded 5'-RACE generated the TCR beta libraries. One entry per CDR3 protein results from TCRdb running MiXCR on the 5' RACE reads. The repertoire holds around 340,000 distinct CDR3 sequences, with 14% to 15% as singletons. The sample taken for sequencing was blood, either unsorted or a sorted T cell fraction (not recorded which). This receptor was taken from a male donor with ankylosing spondylitis or in good health (not recorded which).

This CDR3 reads CASSYDGTSTDTQYF. In nucleotides, the CDR3 is TGTGCCAGCAGCTACGACGGGACTAGCACAGATACGCAGTATTTT. The J gene is TRBJ2-3, the V gene TRBV5-5, with a weak D call TRBD2 (6 bases). CDR3 length equals 15 residues. V was pared by 3 bases and J by 0 bases, with 11 bases between. The V gene's germline CDR1 is SGHKS and CDR2 YYEKEE (reference sequence).